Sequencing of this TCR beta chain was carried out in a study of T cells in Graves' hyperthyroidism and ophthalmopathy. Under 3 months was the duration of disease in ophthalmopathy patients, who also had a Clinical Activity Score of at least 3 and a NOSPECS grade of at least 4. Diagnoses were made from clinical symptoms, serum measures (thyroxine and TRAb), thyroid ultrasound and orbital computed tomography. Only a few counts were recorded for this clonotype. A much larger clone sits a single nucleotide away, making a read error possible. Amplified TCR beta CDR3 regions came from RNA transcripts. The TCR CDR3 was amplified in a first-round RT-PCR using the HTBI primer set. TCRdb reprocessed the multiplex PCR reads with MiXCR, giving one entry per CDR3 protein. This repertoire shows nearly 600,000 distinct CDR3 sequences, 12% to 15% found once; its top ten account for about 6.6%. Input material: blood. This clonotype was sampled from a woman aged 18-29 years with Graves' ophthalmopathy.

The CDR3, as DNA: TGTGCCGTCAGGCCCTGGGGGGCCGGCTACGAGCAGTACTTC. Protein sequence: CAVRPWGAGYEQYF. V usage is TRBV10-3 and J usage is TRBJ2-7; the D gene could be TRBD1 or TRBD2 (6 bases each). This CDR3 contains 14 residues. CDR1 ENHRY and CDR2 SYGVKD come from the germline V gene.